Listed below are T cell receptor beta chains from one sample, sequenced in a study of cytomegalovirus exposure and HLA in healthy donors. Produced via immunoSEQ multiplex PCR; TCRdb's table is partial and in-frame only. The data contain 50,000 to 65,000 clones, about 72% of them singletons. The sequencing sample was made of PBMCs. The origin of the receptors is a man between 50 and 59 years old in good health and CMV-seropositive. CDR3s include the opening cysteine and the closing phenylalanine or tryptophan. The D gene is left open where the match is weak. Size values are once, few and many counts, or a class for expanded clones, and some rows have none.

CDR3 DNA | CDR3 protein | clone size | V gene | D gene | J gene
TGTGCCAGCAGCTTGGAAGGGGTTGGAAACACCATATATTTT | CASSLEGVGNTIYF | NA | TRBV5-5 | NA | TRBJ1-3
TGCGCCAGCGCGAAAGGGACTATGAACACTGAAGCTTTCTTT | CASAKGTMNTEAFF | once | TRBV5-1 | NA | TRBJ1-1
TGTGCCAGCACTGGGGTGGGGGGGGTTTATGGCTACACCTTC | CASTGVGGVYGYTF | once | TRBV9 | NA | TRBJ1-2
TGTGCCAGCAGCCCTCAGGGGTTAGGCTATGGCTACACCTTC | CASSPQGLGYGYTF | NA | TRBV14 | NA | TRBJ1-2
TGTGCCAGCAGTTACTCGGTGGACAGGGGGGGCTATGGCTACACCTTC | CASSYSVDRGGYGYTF | NA | TRBV6-5 | TRBD1 | TRBJ1-2
TGTGCCATCAGTGAGTCCGACCCGACACTGTACCAAGAGACCCAGTACTTC | CAISESDPTLYQETQYF | NA | TRBV10-3 | NA | TRBJ2-5
TGTGCCACCAGCAGAGATCGGGTGACAGGGGGTGAGACTTTCTTT | CATSRDRVTGGETFF | NA | TRBV15 | TRBD1 | TRBJ1-1
TGTGCCAGCAGAAAACAGCCGAACACTGAAGCTTTCTTT | CASRKQPNTEAFF | NA | TRBV7-6 | NA | TRBJ1-1
TGTGCCAGCAGCCCCAGACTAGCGGGCCAAGAGACCCAGTACTTC | CASSPRLAGQETQYF | NA | TRBV2 | TRBD2 | TRBJ2-5
TGTGCCAGCAGCTTAGTTCGGGACATTAAAGCGACCCAGTACTTC | CASSLVRDIKATQYF | once | TRBV7-8 | NA | TRBJ2-5
TGCGCCAGCAGCGTAAGGGGTTTGGAGACCCAGTACTTC | CASSVRGLETQYF | NA | TRBV5-1 | NA | TRBJ2-5
TGCGCCAGCAGTTCGCCGGACACTGAAGCTTTCTTT | CASSSPDTEAFF | NA | TRBV23-1 | NA | TRBJ1-1
TGTGCCAGCAGTCCGAGCCGGCGGGGGACTGAAGCTTTCTTT | CASSPSRRGTEAFF | once | TRBV27 | NA | TRBJ1-1
TGTGCCAGCTCAAGTTCGGCAGGGGGCTCTAACTATGGCTACACCTTC | CASSSSAGGSNYGYTF | few | TRBV18 | TRBD1 | TRBJ1-2
TGCGCCAGCAGCCAAGAGGTGGGCGCAGTCATCACTGAAGCTTTCTTT | CASSQEVGAVITEAFF | NA | TRBV4-1 | NA | TRBJ1-1
TGCGCCAGCAGCTTGGTTGGCCGCCAAGAGACCCAGTACTTC | CASSLVGRQETQYF | NA | TRBV5-1 | NA | TRBJ2-5
TGCGCCAGCAGCCAAGGCCCCGCGGATGAAAAACTGTTTTTT | CASSQGPADEKLFF | NA | TRBV4-1 | NA | TRBJ1-4
TGTGCCAGCAGCTTAAGGGACAGGCTCACAGATACGCAGTATTTT | CASSLRDRLTDTQYF | once | TRBV7-2 | TRBD1 | TRBJ2-3
TGTGCCAGCAGTTACGTGCAGGGTGAAGACGGCTACACCTTC | CASSYVQGEDGYTF | once | TRBV6-5 | NA | TRBJ1-2
TGTGCCAGCAGAGAGACAGGGTCCTATGGCTACACCTTC | CASRETGSYGYTF | NA | TRBV9 | TRBD1 | TRBJ1-2
TGCGCCAGCAGCCTCAGGGGGCGGAACACTGAAGCTTTCTTT | CASSLRGRNTEAFF | NA | TRBV4-1 | TRBD1 | TRBJ1-1
TGCGCCAGCCAGGGACTAGCGGGATTCACAGATACGCAGTATTTT | CASQGLAGFTDTQYF | NA | TRBV5-1 | TRBD2 | TRBJ2-3
TGTGCCAGTAGCTTCACCCGCCAGGGGTTAAAAGCTTTCTTT | CASSFTRQGLKAFF | NA | TRBV19 | NA | TRBJ1-1
TGTGCCAGCAGCGTACCCGGGACAGGGGGGTTGGAGACCCAGTACTTC | CASSVPGTGGLETQYF | once | TRBV5-6 | TRBD1 | TRBJ2-5
TGTGCCAGCAATAGACAGAGATTTAACTCCTACAATGAGCAGTTCTTC | CASNRQRFNSYNEQFF | NA | TRBV27 | NA | TRBJ2-1
TGTGCCTGGACAACCAGCGGGGAGACCCAGTACTTC | CAWTTSGETQYF | once | TRBV30 | NA | TRBJ2-5
TGCGCCAGCAGCTCCGCAGGGGTAGGGCTGGGAGAGCAGTACTTC | CASSSAGVGLGEQYF | NA | TRBV5-1 | NA | TRBJ2-7
TGCGCCAGCAGCTTGGTGGGGACAGCTGGCTACACCTTC | CASSLVGTAGYTF | few | TRBV5-1 | TRBD1 | TRBJ1-2
TGTGCCAGCAGCTTCGCGGGACGTCCTAATTCACCCCTCCACTTT | CASSFAGRPNSPLHF | NA | TRBV7-9 | NA | TRBJ1-6
TGTGCCAGCAGTTCGAGCCGGACAGGGGGCTATTACGAGCAGTACTTC | CASSSSRTGGYYEQYF | NA | TRBV27 | TRBD1 | TRBJ2-7
TGTGCCAGCAACCCGGGGAGGGTCCGGGAAAAACTGTTTTTT | CASNPGRVREKLFF | few | TRBV6-5 | NA | TRBJ1-4
TGTGCCAGCGGGAGGGCAGTATCCTACGAGCAGTACTTC | CASGRAVSYEQYF | NA | TRBV6-1 | TRBD2 | TRBJ2-7
TGCGCCAGCAGCCTAAGCGAACGGGGACAGAGTTTATCCGGGGAGCTGTTTTTT | CASSLSERGQSLSGELFF | NA | TRBV5-1 | TRBD1 | TRBJ2-2
TGTGCCAGCACAGTAGGGACAGCGAACACTGAAGCTTTCTTT | CASTVGTANTEAFF | NA | TRBV6-5 | TRBD1 | TRBJ1-1
TGCGCCAGCAGCCAAGGTGAGCGGGTTGGAGGCACAGATACGCAGTATTTT | CASSQGERVGGTDTQYF | NA | TRBV4-3 | NA | TRBJ2-3
TGCGCCAGCAGCTTGGAAGGGAGGACTGAAGCTTTCTTT | CASSLEGRTEAFF | few | TRBV5-1 | NA | TRBJ1-1
TGTGCCAGCAGCGTGTTTCCGGGACAGGGCGCAAAACTGTTTTTT | CASSVFPGQGAKLFF | NA | TRBV9 | TRBD1 | TRBJ1-4
TGTGCCAGCAGCGGAGGGGCCCTCTCGAACACTGAAGCTTTCTTT | CASSGGALSNTEAFF | NA | TRBV4-2 | NA | TRBJ1-1
TGTGCCAGCAGCTTCAACTTGAACACTGAAGCTTTCTTT | CASSFNLNTEAFF | few | TRBV7-6 | NA | TRBJ1-1
TGTGCCAGCAGAAGGGGACTAGCGGGGAGCTCTGGGGCCAACGTCCTGACTTTC | CASRRGLAGSSGANVLTF | NA | TRBV27 | TRBD2 | TRBJ2-6
TGTGCCAGCAGCTACACTGGGGCCAACGTCCTGACTTTC | CASSYTGANVLTF | NA | TRBV14 | NA | TRBJ2-6
TGTGCCAGCAGTTTATTAGTTGGGGGGACTGAAGCTTTCTTT | CASSLLVGGTEAFF | NA | TRBV27 | NA | TRBJ1-1
TGTGCCAGCAGCCTGGGCGGCTCTGGAAACACCATATATTTT | CASSLGGSGNTIYF | NA | TRBV5-6 | NA | TRBJ1-3
TGTGCCAGCAGTGCGGGACTAGACGGGTTCGATGAGCAGTTCTTC | CASSAGLDGFDEQFF | NA | TRBV25-1 | TRBD2 | TRBJ2-1
TGTGCCAGCAGCTTAGATCTACCTAGCGGGAGCGTCGCCTACGAGCAGTACTTC | CASSLDLPSGSVAYEQYF | NA | TRBV11-2 | TRBD2 | TRBJ2-7
TGCGCCAGCAGCTTGGACTCTACAGGGAACACTGAAGCTTTCTTT | CASSLDSTGNTEAFF | NA | TRBV5-1 | NA | TRBJ1-1
TGCAGCGTTGAAGGTCGGCTATCTAGCGGCTACACCTTC | CSVEGRLSSGYTF | NA | TRBV29-1 | NA | TRBJ1-2
TGTGCCAGCAGTGAAGCGAGGACTGAAGCTTTCTTT | CASSEARTEAFF | NA | TRBV6-1 | NA | TRBJ1-1
TGTGCCAGCAGTGAATATTCGACAGGGAGCAACACCATATATTTT | CASSEYSTGSNTIYF | few | TRBV25-1 | TRBD1 | TRBJ1-3
TGTGCCAGCAGTTTATCGGGGGGACAGGGCCGTGGCTACACCTTC | CASSLSGGQGRGYTF | NA | TRBV27 | TRBD1 | TRBJ1-2
TGTGCCAGCAGCGTAGTGGGAGACTCTGGAAACACCATATATTTT | CASSVVGDSGNTIYF | NA | TRBV9 | NA | TRBJ1-3
TGTGCCAGCAGAACGGACAGGGGAGGCGAGCAGTACTTC | CASRTDRGGEQYF | NA | TRBV5-4 | TRBD1 | TRBJ2-7
TGCGCCAGCAGCTCAGGGGGACAGGGTAACTATGGCTACACCTTC | CASSSGGQGNYGYTF | NA | TRBV5-1 | TRBD1 | TRBJ1-2
TGTGCCAGCAATCGCGCAGGCAGAATGGAAGCTTTCTTT | CASNRAGRMEAFF | NA | TRBV25-1 | NA | TRBJ1-1